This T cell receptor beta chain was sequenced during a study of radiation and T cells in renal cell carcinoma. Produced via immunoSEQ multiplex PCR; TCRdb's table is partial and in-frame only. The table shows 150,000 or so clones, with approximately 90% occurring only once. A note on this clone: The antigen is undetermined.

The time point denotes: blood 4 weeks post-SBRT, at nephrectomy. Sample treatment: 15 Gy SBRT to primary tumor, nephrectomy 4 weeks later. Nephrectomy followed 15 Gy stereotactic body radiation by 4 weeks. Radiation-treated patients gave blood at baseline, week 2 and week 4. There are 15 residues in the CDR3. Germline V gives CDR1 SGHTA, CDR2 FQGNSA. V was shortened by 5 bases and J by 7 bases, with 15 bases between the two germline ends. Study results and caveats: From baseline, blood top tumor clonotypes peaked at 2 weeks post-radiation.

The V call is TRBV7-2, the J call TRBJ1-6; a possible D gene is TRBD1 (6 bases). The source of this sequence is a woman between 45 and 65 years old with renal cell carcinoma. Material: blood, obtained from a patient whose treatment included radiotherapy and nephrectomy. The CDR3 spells CASSPYSQGNSPLHF. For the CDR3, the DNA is TGTGCCAGCAGCCCCTATAGCCAGGGGAATTCACCCCTCCACTTT.